This TCR beta chain derives from a study of siplizumab effects on memory and regulatory T cells. General study findings and limits: No assignable naive or memory phenotype existed for roughly 80-97% of proliferating CD4+ or CD8+ clones. Naive T cells looked more diverse than memory cells and looked like major alloresponse contributors.

The CDR3 extends over 16 amino acids. Trimming removed 5 bases from V and 5 bases from J, with 19 bases in between. Germline loops: CDR1 SGHDN, CDR2 FVKESK. Per sample, some 10^5 TCR templates were assayed. The data were produced by immunoSEQ multiplex PCR, yet TCRdb's version contains in-frame clones alone and is incomplete. Among 95,000 to 130,000 clones listed, around 94% were seen once. With respect to this clone: Its cognate antigen is unknown.

This sequence was found in a human donor in good health. The sample was non-Treg CD4+ T cells sorted from blood. The rearrangement uses TRBV14 and TRBJ2-1; tentative D call: TRBD2 (6 bases). The CDR3 DNA is TGTGCCAGCAGCGAAGGTCGGCTAGCGATCGACAATGAGCAGTTCTTC. Translated, it gives CASSEGRLAIDNEQFF.